The 24 T cell receptor beta chains below come from one sample, sequenced in a study of blood T cell repertoires in COVID-19. TCRdb keeps only in-frame clones here, not all; method: immunoSEQ multiplex PCR. Altogether a few hundred thousand clones are present, 88% being singletons, with the ten largest covering approximately 1%. Sequencing was performed on PBMCs or T cells enriched from blood (not recorded which). The source of these receptors is a woman aged 25 to 39 who had recovered from COVID-19.

This chain joins TRBV6-5 and TRBJ1-2, with a weak D call TRBD1 (5 bases). Trimming removed 3 bases from V and 1 base from J, with 12 bases in between. The CDR3 is made up of 15 amino acids. CDR1 and CDR2 (germline): MNHEY, SVGAGI. This chain's CDR3 is CASSYQGMGNYGYTF. CDR3 nucleotide sequence: TGTGCCAGCAGTTATCAGGGTATGGGTAACTATGGCTACACCTTC.

This sequence joins TRBV7-6 and TRBJ2-7; weak D call: TRBD2 (6 bases). The CDR3 is 15 residues long. V was pared by 0 bases and J by 1 base, with 10 bases between. Germline loops: CDR1 SGHVS, CDR2 FNYEAQ. CDR3 nucleotides: TGTGCCAGCAGCTTAGCTGGGGACTTGTCCTACGAGCAGTACTTC. This gives the protein CASSLAGDLSYEQYF.

The rearrangement links TRBV7-2 to TRBJ2-3; a weak D match, TRBD2 (6 bases). The CDR3 has 17 amino acids. Germline-derived CDR1 and CDR2 are SGHTA and FQGNSA. V lost 2 bases and J lost 3, with 18 bases in between. This chain's CDR3 is CASSLRETRRLTDTQYF. CDR3 in DNA: TGTGCCAGCAGCTTAAGGGAGACTAGGAGGCTTACAGATACGCAGTATTTT. Filled out from reference TRBV7-2 and TRBJ2-3, the complete variable domain reads GAGVSQSPSNKVTEKGKDVELRCDPISGHTALYWYRQSLGQGLEFLIYFQGNSAPDKSGLPSDRFSAERTGGSVSTLTIQRTQQEDSAVYLCASSLRETRRLTDTQYFGPGTRLTVL.

The chain has TRBV29-1 and TRBJ2-1; 12 bases map to TRBD1. Per the germline V gene, CDR1 is SQVTM and CDR2 is ANQGSEA. This CDR3 contains 15 residues. The junction had 13 bases not matched to a gene; V was cut back by 8 bases and J by 8 bases. CDR3 in amino acids: CSPPGRDRGLDEQFF. DNA of the CDR3: TGCAGCCCCCCCGGGCGGGACAGGGGGCTGGATGAGCAGTTCTTC.

The chain carries TRBV7-6 and TRBJ2-1; 8 positions agree with TRBD2. The germline V gene has CDR1 SGHVS and CDR2 FNYEAQ. The CDR3 runs 15 residues. After removal of 2 bases from V and 3 bases from J, the junction contained 3 bases not matched to a gene. The CDR3 spells CASSLISGDYNEQFF. CDR3 coding DNA: TGTGCCAGCAGCTTAATTAGCGGGGACTACAATGAGCAGTTCTTC. The full variable domain, in which reference TRBV7-6 and TRBJ2-1 provide the parts outside the CDR3, is GAGVSQSPRYKVTKRGQDVALRCDPISGHVSLYWYRQALGQGPEFLTYFNYEAQQDKSGLPNDRFSAERPEGSISTLTIQRTEQRDSAMYRCASSLISGDYNEQFFGPGTRLTVL.

This clone has just one count. The rearrangement joins TRBV5-1 to TRBJ2-1; TRBD2 matches at 7 bases. Trimming at V came to 0 bases and at J to 3 bases, leaving 6 bases not matched to a gene. The CDR3 loop spans 16 amino acids. From germline, CDR1 is SGHRS and CDR2 YFSETQ. The CDR3 DNA reads TGCGCCAGCAGCTTGGAGCGGGGAACGGGCTACAATGAGCAGTTCTTC. Translating it yields CASSLERGTGYNEQFF.

The chain uses TRBV10-3 and TRBJ1-6; TRBD1 matches at 8 bases. CDR1 is ENHRY and CDR2 is SYGVKD in the germline V gene. Trimming removed 6 bases from V and 9 bases from J; junction bases left unmatched: 10. The CDR3 totals 15 residues. The CDR3 region has the DNA TGTGCCATCAGCTACGGACAGGGTAGGGGTTCACCCCTCCACTTT. This encodes CAISYGQGRGSPLHF.

As regards this clone: This sample includes further DNA sequences coding for the same CDR3. V is TRBV10-2 and J is TRBJ2-1; 10 nucleotides match TRBD2. V shed 4 bases and J 2 bases; nucleotides not matched to a gene: 5. Germline assignment: CDR1 WSHSY and CDR2 SAAADI. The CDR3 consists of 16 residues. The CDR3 DNA reads TGCGCCAGCAGTGCTTTAGCGGGAGGCCCCTACAATGAGCAGTTCTTC. Translation gives CASSALAGGPYNEQFF.

The chain carries TRBV28 and TRBJ2-5; 7 positions match TRBD1. Germline-derived CDR1 and CDR2 are MDHEN and SYDVKM. CDR3 length: 15 residues. Trimming at V came to 6 bases and at J to 5 bases, leaving 12 bases not matched to a gene. The CDR3 region is CASSLDRVWRETQYF. DNA of the CDR3: TGTGCCAGCAGCCTAGACAGGGTTTGGAGGGAGACCCAGTACTTC.

This clone was detected only a few times. The chain carries TRBV9 and TRBJ1-4; D perhaps matches TRBD1 (5 bases). The germline V and J ends were trimmed by 4 bases and 0 bases, with 10 bases remaining between them. The CDR3 runs to 15 residues. The germline CDR1 and CDR2 sequences are SGDLS and YYNGEE. CDR3 loop: CASSPDIATNEKLFF. As DNA, the CDR3 is TGTGCCAGCAGCCCGGACATCGCAACTAATGAAAAACTGTTTTTT.

This chain uses TRBV7-2 with TRBJ2-2; 8 bases are shared with TRBD1. The ends lost 2 bases at V and 4 bases at J; junction bases unmatched: 3. CDR1 and CDR2 (germline): SGHTA, FQGNSA. This CDR3 is 15 amino acids long. CDR3: CASSLPTGGTGELFF. The CDR3 nucleotides are TGTGCCAGCAGCTTACCCACAGGGGGCACCGGGGAGCTGTTTTTT.

The genes are TRBV19 and TRBJ1-2, with 9 bases that match TRBD1. Germline CDR1 LNHDA, CDR2 SQIVND (reference sequence). V lost 5 bases to trimming and J lost 8 bases; unmatched junction nucleotides: 9. The CDR3 runs to 14 residues. This chain's CDR3 is CASSLLQGAGGYTF. DNA for the CDR3: TGTGCCAGTAGTCTCTTACAGGGGGCGGGAGGCTACACCTTC.

V is TRBV7-6 and J is TRBJ1-1; 9 bases map to TRBD1. The germline V gene has CDR1 SGHVS and CDR2 FNYEAQ. The ends lost 1 base at V and 3 bases at J; junction bases unmatched: 6. The CDR3 is 16 residues long. The CDR3 DNA reads as TGTGCCAGCAGCTTAGGGACAGGGGCGGACTACACTGAAGCTTTCTTT. It encodes CASSLGTGADYTEAFF. Full variable domain (remainder filled in from reference TRBV7-6 and TRBJ1-1): GAGVSQSPRYKVTKRGQDVALRCDPISGHVSLYWYRQALGQGPEFLTYFNYEAQQDKSGLPNDRFSAERPEGSISTLTIQRTEQRDSAMYRCASSLGTGADYTEAFFGQGTRLTVV.

This clone was found once. This chain connects TRBV5-1 to TRBJ1-2, with 7 bases matching TRBD1. Germline V gives CDR1 SGHRS, CDR2 YFSETQ. This CDR3 spans 14 amino acids. J gave up 8 bases and V 2 bases, and 9 bases lay outside the gene matches. The CDR3 DNA reads as TGCGCCAGCAGCTTTACCGCAGGGGGAAGGGGCTACACCTTC. This codes for CASSFTAGGRGYTF.

V and J are TRBV18 and TRBJ2-5; the match to TRBD1 covers 7 bases. The CDR3 is 14 amino acids. The germline CDR1 and CDR2 sequences are KGHSH and LQKENI. V was clipped by 1 base and J by 2 bases; unmatched bases: 1. Here the CDR3 DNA reads TGTGCCAGCTCACCACTGGGACAGCAAGAGACCCAGTACTTC. It is translated as CASSPLGQQETQYF.

J is TRBJ2-5 and V is TRBV27; D perhaps matches TRBD2 (6 bases). V shed 7 bases and J shed 5 bases, with 17 bases lying between them. Germline V CDR1 and CDR2: MNHEY, SMNVEV (reference sequence). The length of the CDR3 is 14 residues. CDR3 amino acids: CASNIRRGGETQYF. CDR3 nucleotide sequence: TGTGCCAGCAATATCAGGAGGGGCGGGGAGACCCAGTACTTC.

The chain is built from TRBV19 and TRBJ2-1, with D hard to call. The CDR3 sequence is 17 residues long. V lost 3 bases, J lost 5 bases, and 20 bases lay in between. Germline CDR1 is LNHDA and CDR2 is SQIVND (reference sequence). The CDR3 nucleotides read TGTGCCAGTAGTATCCCCCCGTTGTTGCCACTAAACAATGAGCAGTTCTTC. It is translated as CASSIPPLLPLNNEQFF.

The CDR3 loop reads CATNQGKGNQPQHF. The CDR3 region has the DNA TGTGCCACGAACCAGGGGAAGGGCAATCAGCCCCAGCATTTT. V usage is TRBV19 and J usage is TRBJ1-5; tentatively, D is TRBD1 (6 bases). The CDR3 runs to 14 residues. CDR1 and CDR2 (germline): LNHDA, SQIVND (reference sequence). The V end was cut by 10 bases, the J end by 2 bases, with 15 bases between.

J is TRBJ1-6 and V is TRBV28, with D possibly being TRBD1 (5 bases). Trimming removed 5 bases from V and 10 bases from J, with 15 bases in between. In germline, CDR1 is MDHEN, CDR2 SYDVKM. This CDR3 region has 14 residues. The CDR3 protein is CASSTQGKNSPLHF. The CDR3 DNA reads TGTGCCAGCAGTACTCAGGGAAAGAACTCACCCCTCCACTTT.

The J gene is TRBJ1-3, the V gene TRBV6-1, with D perhaps matching TRBD1 (5 bases). The CDR3 is 19 residues long. Trimming shortened V by 6 bases and J by 0 bases, and 24 bases separated the two germline ends. Germline assignment: CDR1 MNHNS and CDR2 SASEGT. This CDR3 reads CASSETPTAWALSGNTIYF. The CDR3 bases are TGTGCCAGCAGCGAAACCCCGACAGCCTGGGCCCTCTCTGGAAACACCATATATTTT.

This sequence joins TRBV4-3 and TRBJ1-2; 9 bases line up with TRBD1. Germline V lookup: CDR1 LGHNA, CDR2 YSLEER. There are 15 residues in the CDR3. The V gene end was trimmed by 6 bases and the J gene end by 4 bases; junction bases not matched to a gene: 9. The CDR3 bases are TGCGCCAGCAGTCCTGGGACAGGGCAATCCTATGGCTACACCTTC. Protein: CASSPGTGQSYGYTF.

This chain joins TRBV4-1 and TRBJ2-2; possibly TRBD2 for D (6 bases). Germline V gene sequence: CDR1 MGHRA, CDR2 YSYEKL. The V gene lost 3 bases and the J gene lost 4 bases, with 15 bases spanning the gap. This CDR3 is built from 16 residues. The CDR3 loop reads CASSQLLEGGTGELFF. As DNA, the CDR3 is TGCGCCAGCAGCCAGCTGTTGGAGGGCGGCACCGGGGAGCTGTTTTTT.

The chain is built from TRBV6-5 and TRBJ1-2, with D perhaps TRBD1 (6 bases). Trimming removed 2 bases at V and 6 bases at J, with 10 bases between. The CDR3 covers 13 residues. Germline V gene data show CDR1 as MNHEY and CDR2 as SVGAGI. The CDR3 sequence: CASSYRSGDGYTF. CDR3 in DNA: TGTGCCAGCAGTTACCGGTCAGGGGATGGCTACACCTTC.

The chain couples TRBV5-5 to TRBJ2-1, with D possibly matching TRBD2 (6 bases). Per the germline V gene, CDR1 is SGHKS and CDR2 is YYEKEE (reference sequence). The CDR3 covers 14 residues. With 3 bases removed from V and 4 bases from J, the gap between germline ends came to 11 bases. CDR3 nucleotides: TGTGCCAGCAGCTCCGGGACTGGTTACAATGAGCAGTTCTTC. Translated, it gives CASSSGTGYNEQFF.